This TCR beta chain stems from a study of blood T cell repertoires in COVID-19. Turning to the study itself: Acute and convalescent COVID-19 samples came from the United States, Italy and Spain. PBMCs, B-cell-depleted T cells, or T cells provided the cDNA or gDNA that made up the material.

Source study methods: Reference gene primers were amplified, and this amplification served to estimate nucleated cell counts. Only in-frame clones appear in the TCRdb table, and some are missing; sequencing was by immunoSEQ multiplex PCR. That table supplies the V and J calls and clone size; D and trimming were determined from the DNA. This table has about 15,000 clones, around 75% appearing once. The receptor was isolated from a man in his sixties with acute or convalescent COVID-19. Input material: peripheral blood.

The CDR3 DNA sequence: TGTGCCAGTAAGGGGAGGTTGTCTCTGAACACTGAAGCTTTCTTT. It specifies CASKGRLSLNTEAFF. The chain joins TRBV19 to TRBJ1-1, with D tentatively TRBD1 (5 bases). CDR3 size: 15 residues. The germline V gene encodes CDR1 LNHDA and CDR2 SQIVND (reference sequence). Between the trimmed V and J ends, which lost 7 bases and 0 bases, there was a span of 15 bases.